The 3 T cell receptor beta chains in this list originate from one sample, sequenced in a study of CD8 T cells in ankylosing spondylitis. Study results and caveats: A TCR beta motif made of about eight highly homologous variants seemed typical of ankylosing spondylitis blood.

Their specific antigens are unknown. TCRdb used MiXCR to reprocess the 5' RACE reads, holding one entry per CDR3 protein. The sample has hundreds of thousands of distinct CDR3 sequences; over 9.5% are singletons. Material: blood, either unsorted or a sorted T cell fraction (not recorded which). The receptors were sampled from a male donor with ankylosing spondylitis.

The chain links TRBV29-1 to TRBJ2-2; 10 nucleotides match TRBD1. This CDR3 is built from 16 residues. V shed 4 bases and J 5 bases; nucleotides not matched to a gene: 10. Looked up from germline, CDR1 is SQVTM and CDR2 is ANQGSEA. The CDR3 loop reads CSVAGWDRGGTGELFF. CDR3 bases: TGCAGCGTTGCTGGATGGGACAGGGGAGGAACCGGGGAGCTGTTTTTT.

In its sample, this clonotype was seen a few times. V is TRBV20-1 and J is TRBJ2-4, with TRBD1 matching over 8 bases. This CDR3 region has 13 residues. CDR1 is DFQATT, CDR2 SNEGSKA, per germline (reference sequence). The ends lost 3 bases at V and 9 bases at J; junction bases unmatched: 7. In DNA, the CDR3 is TGCAGTGCTAGTGGGCAGGGGGCAAGCATTCAGTACTTC. Its protein is CSASGQGASIQYF.

This clonotype came up many times. The CDR3 loop reads CASSQGGANTGELFF. DNA of the CDR3: TGTGCCAGCAGCCAAGGGGGCGCGAACACCGGGGAGCTGTTTTTT. J is TRBJ2-2 and V is TRBV4-2, with D tentatively TRBD1 (5 bases). The germline gives CDR1 LGHNA, CDR2 YNFKEQ. This CDR3 has 15 residues. Trimming removed 1 base at V and 0 bases at J, with 6 bases between.